This is a list of T cell receptor beta chains from one sample in a study of T cells in Graves' hyperthyroidism and ophthalmopathy. TCRdb reprocessed the multiplex PCR reads via MiXCR and lists one record per CDR3 protein. Among 500,000 to 550,000 distinct CDR3 sequences listed, around 20% were seen once. Specimen: blood. All receptors come from a man between 40 and 49 years old with Graves' ophthalmopathy. Each CDR3 is given with its conserved first and last residue. The D gene is left open where the match is weak. For some rows the clone size is stated as once, few or many, or as a class when expanded; others skip it.

d_gene: NA; abundance: few; v_gene: TRBV28; j_gene: TRBJ2-2; CDR3nt: TGTGCCAGCAAGGACGTTCACACCGGGGAGCTGTTTTTT; CDR3aa: CASKDVHTGELFF
d_gene: TRBD1; abundance: few; v_gene: TRBV6-1; j_gene: TRBJ1-4; CDR3nt: TGTGCCAGCAGACCTCGGACAGGTCCGGGGGAAAAACTGTTTTTT; CDR3aa: CASRPRTGPGEKLFF
d_gene: NA; abundance: many; v_gene: TRBV3-1; j_gene: TRBJ2-5; CDR3nt: TGTGCCAGCAGCCAAGAAGGACAAGGGAAGGAGACCCAGTACTTC; CDR3aa: CASSQEGQGKETQYF
d_gene: TRBD2; abundance: NA; v_gene: TRBV11-3; j_gene: TRBJ2-3; CDR3nt: TGTGCCTGCAGGGGACTAGCGGGGTCTAGCACAGATACGCAGTATTTT; CDR3aa: CACRGLAGSSTDTQYF
d_gene: TRBD1; abundance: NA; v_gene: TRBV5-1; j_gene: TRBJ2-1; CDR3nt: TGCGCCAGCAGATTTGACAGGGGGCCCAATGAGCAGTTCTTC; CDR3aa: CASRFDRGPNEQFF
d_gene: TRBD2; abundance: NA; v_gene: TRBV9; j_gene: TRBJ2-1; CDR3nt: TGTGCCAGCAGCGTGGGGGGAGCGGGGGCCTACAATGAGCAGTTCTTC; CDR3aa: CASSVGGAGAYNEQFF
d_gene: TRBD1; abundance: few; v_gene: TRBV5-6; j_gene: TRBJ1-6; CDR3nt: TGTGCCAGCAGCCTAGGTACAGGGGGCCTGTCACCCCTCCACTTT; CDR3aa: CASSLGTGGLSPLHF
d_gene: TRBD1; abundance: few; v_gene: TRBV19; j_gene: TRBJ2-5; CDR3nt: TGTGCCAGTAGGAAGAACACAGGGGGCGGTCAAGAGACCCAGTACTTC; CDR3aa: CASRKNTGGGQETQYF
d_gene: NA; abundance: NA; v_gene: TRBV12-3/TRBV12-4; j_gene: TRBJ2-5; CDR3nt: TGTGCCAGCAGTCTTTCTACAGAACAGTCCGGAACCCAGTACTTC; CDR3aa: CASSLSTEQSGTQYF
d_gene: TRBD2; abundance: many; v_gene: TRBV12-3/TRBV12-4; j_gene: TRBJ2-7; CDR3nt: TGTGCCAGCAGTCCGACGGGGGGGCGGGAGCAGTACTTC; CDR3aa: CASSPTGGREQYF
d_gene: NA; abundance: many; v_gene: TRBV12-3/TRBV12-4; j_gene: TRBJ2-3; CDR3nt: TGTGCCAGCAGTTTACTAGGAGTTGATACGCAGTATTTT; CDR3aa: CASSLLGVDTQYF
d_gene: TRBD1; abundance: NA; v_gene: TRBV18; j_gene: TRBJ2-1; CDR3nt: TGTGCCAGCTCAGACGCACAGGGGATCCTCAATGAGCAGTTCTTC; CDR3aa: CASSDAQGILNEQFF
d_gene: TRBD1; abundance: NA; v_gene: TRBV28; j_gene: TRBJ1-5; CDR3nt: TGTGCCAGCCCTCCCTCCGGGACAGTGCAGCCCCAGCATTTT; CDR3aa: CASPPSGTVQPQHF
d_gene: NA; abundance: NA; v_gene: TRBV10-3; j_gene: TRBJ1-2; CDR3nt: TGTGCCATCAGTGACGTTGGGGGCAGTGGCTACACCTTC; CDR3aa: CAISDVGGSGYTF
d_gene: TRBD1; abundance: many; v_gene: TRBV11-2; j_gene: TRBJ1-2; CDR3nt: TGTGCCAGCAGCGTGGACAGGGGGGGGAACTATGGCTACACCTTC; CDR3aa: CASSVDRGGNYGYTF
d_gene: TRBD2; abundance: few; v_gene: TRBV10-3; j_gene: TRBJ2-1; CDR3nt: TGTGCCATCAAGAGCCAAGCGGGAGGGCATATAGATGAGCAGTTCTTC; CDR3aa: CAIKSQAGGHIDEQFF
d_gene: TRBD2; abundance: few; v_gene: TRBV5-1; j_gene: TRBJ2-7; CDR3nt: TGCGCCAGCAGCCCAACTAGCGTTACCTACGAGCAGTACTTC; CDR3aa: CASSPTSVTYEQYF
d_gene: NA; abundance: few; v_gene: TRBV12-3/TRBV12-4; j_gene: TRBJ1-5; CDR3nt: TGTGCCAGCAGTCCGCGGACAGACCCCAGACAGCCCCAGCATTTT; CDR3aa: CASSPRTDPRQPQHF
d_gene: NA; abundance: few; v_gene: TRBV27; j_gene: TRBJ2-1; CDR3nt: TGTGCCAGCAGTTTATCGAAGGCGGTGACCGAGCAGTTCTTC; CDR3aa: CASSLSKAVTEQFF
d_gene: TRBD1; abundance: few; v_gene: TRBV6-1; j_gene: TRBJ1-2; CDR3nt: TGTGCCAGCAGTGAAGCGTTTCCGGGACAGAACTATGGCTACACCTTC; CDR3aa: CASSEAFPGQNYGYTF
d_gene: NA; abundance: NA; v_gene: TRBV7-2; j_gene: TRBJ1-1; CDR3nt: TGTGCCAGCAGCGTTCAGGAGGACACTGAAGCTTTCTTT; CDR3aa: CASSVQEDTEAFF
d_gene: NA; abundance: many; v_gene: TRBV10-3; j_gene: TRBJ1-2; CDR3nt: TGTGCCATCAGTGAAAACTATGGCTACACCTTC; CDR3aa: CAISENYGYTF
d_gene: NA; abundance: few; v_gene: TRBV11-2; j_gene: TRBJ2-7; CDR3nt: TGTGCCAGCAGCTTCCCCGGGACAAAATTCTACGAGCAGTACTTC; CDR3aa: CASSFPGTKFYEQYF
d_gene: NA; abundance: few; v_gene: TRBV18; j_gene: TRBJ2-6; CDR3nt: TGTGCCAGCTCAGAGATGGGGGTTGGGGCCAACGTCCTGACTTTC; CDR3aa: CASSEMGVGANVLTF
d_gene: TRBD1; abundance: many; v_gene: TRBV20-1; j_gene: TRBJ2-3; CDR3nt: TGCAGTGCAGGACAGGGGGCGGGCGCAGATACGCAGTATTTT; CDR3aa: CSAGQGAGADTQYF
d_gene: TRBD2; abundance: few; v_gene: TRBV5-1; j_gene: TRBJ2-7; CDR3nt: TGCGCCAGCAGCTTGGCCGCTAGCGGGATTAACGAGCAGTACTTC; CDR3aa: CASSLAASGINEQYF
d_gene: TRBD2; abundance: NA; v_gene: TRBV7-3; j_gene: TRBJ2-3; CDR3nt: TGTGCCAGCAGCCCTAGCGGGAGATTGGGAGATACGCAGTATTTT; CDR3aa: CASSPSGRLGDTQYF
d_gene: NA; abundance: NA; v_gene: TRBV29-1; j_gene: TRBJ1-2; CDR3nt: TGCAGCGTTGGAGGGGGGTGGAACTATGGCTACACCTTC; CDR3aa: CSVGGGWNYGYTF
d_gene: TRBD2; abundance: many; v_gene: TRBV11-2; j_gene: TRBJ2-1; CDR3nt: TGTGCCAGCAGCTTTATACCTTCCGGGACTAGCGGGAAAGGTCATGAGCAGTTCTTC; CDR3aa: CASSFIPSGTSGKGHEQFF
d_gene: TRBD2; abundance: many; v_gene: TRBV11-2; j_gene: TRBJ2-1; CDR3nt: TGTGCCAGCAGCTTAGATGTAGCGGGGTACAATGAGCAGTTCTTC; CDR3aa: CASSLDVAGYNEQFF
d_gene: TRBD2; abundance: NA; v_gene: TRBV7-3; j_gene: TRBJ2-1; CDR3nt: TGTGCCAGCAGCCCGGGGGGGACTAGCGGCGAGCAGTTCTTC; CDR3aa: CASSPGGTSGEQFF
d_gene: TRBD1; abundance: NA; v_gene: TRBV18; j_gene: TRBJ1-5; CDR3nt: TGTGCCAGCTCACCACCGGGACAGGGGGTCCAGCCCCAGCATTTT; CDR3aa: CASSPPGQGVQPQHF
d_gene: NA; abundance: NA; v_gene: TRBV7-6; j_gene: TRBJ1-1; CDR3nt: TGTGCCAGCAGCTTGGACGGCCCCTTGAACACTGAAGCTTTCTTT; CDR3aa: CASSLDGPLNTEAFF
d_gene: NA; abundance: many; v_gene: TRBV18; j_gene: TRBJ1-1; CDR3nt: TGTGCCAGCTCACCAACCGACAGGACTCAGAACACTGAAGCTTTCTTT; CDR3aa: CASSPTDRTQNTEAFF
d_gene: NA; abundance: many; v_gene: TRBV30; j_gene: TRBJ2-5; CDR3nt: TGTGCCTGGAGCATAGGCGTCCAAGAGACCCAGTACTTC; CDR3aa: CAWSIGVQETQYF
d_gene: NA; abundance: many; v_gene: TRBV12-3/TRBV12-4; j_gene: TRBJ1-6; CDR3nt: TGTGCCAGCAGTTTCAGGAGCGGGGGGCGTGATAATTCACCCCTCCACTTT; CDR3aa: CASSFRSGGRDNSPLHF
d_gene: NA; abundance: NA; v_gene: TRBV6-1; j_gene: TRBJ2-2; CDR3nt: TGTGCCAGCAGTCTTACCCCCATAGCGGCCGCGAACACCGGGGAGCTGTTTTTT; CDR3aa: CASSLTPIAAANTGELFF
d_gene: NA; abundance: NA; v_gene: TRBV19; j_gene: TRBJ1-2; CDR3nt: TGTGCCAGTACCCCAGGGTATAGCTATGGCTACACCTTC; CDR3aa: CASTPGYSYGYTF
d_gene: TRBD2; abundance: NA; v_gene: TRBV9; j_gene: TRBJ2-1; CDR3nt: TGTGCCAGCAGCGGACGGACTAGCGGTTACTACAATGAGCAGTTCTTC; CDR3aa: CASSGRTSGYYNEQFF
d_gene: TRBD2; abundance: many; v_gene: TRBV5-1; j_gene: TRBJ2-7; CDR3nt: TGCGCCAGCAGCTTGCATATTCGAGCGGGATCGTCTTTGAGCGAGCAGTACTTC; CDR3aa: CASSLHIRAGSSLSEQYF
d_gene: NA; abundance: NA; v_gene: TRBV4-1; j_gene: TRBJ1-1; CDR3nt: TGCGCCAGCAGCCAAGATCGGAGGGAGCGGGACACTGAAGCTTTCTTT; CDR3aa: CASSQDRRERDTEAFF
d_gene: NA; abundance: few; v_gene: TRBV6-2/TRBV6-3; j_gene: TRBJ2-3; CDR3nt: TGTGCCAGCAGCCTAAGCGGAGTAAAGACAGATACGCAGTATTTT; CDR3aa: CASSLSGVKTDTQYF
d_gene: TRBD2; abundance: NA; v_gene: TRBV5-6; j_gene: TRBJ2-3; CDR3nt: TGTGCCAGCAGCTACGGGACTAGCGGGCTTACGCAGTATTTT; CDR3aa: CASSYGTSGLTQYF
d_gene: NA; abundance: NA; v_gene: TRBV18; j_gene: TRBJ1-2; CDR3nt: TGTGCCAGCTCACCACTCCAGGACCGCGGCTACACCTTC; CDR3aa: CASSPLQDRGYTF
d_gene: NA; abundance: many; v_gene: TRBV18; j_gene: TRBJ2-2; CDR3nt: TGTGCCAGCTCACCACCACCGGGAAATCACGGGGAGCTGTTTTTT; CDR3aa: CASSPPPGNHGELFF
d_gene: NA; abundance: many; v_gene: TRBV2; j_gene: TRBJ2-5; CDR3nt: TGTGCCAGCAGAGGCCTCCGAGAGACCCAGTACTTC; CDR3aa: CASRGLRETQYF
d_gene: TRBD2; abundance: many; v_gene: TRBV3-1; j_gene: TRBJ2-5; CDR3nt: TGTGCCAGCAGCCAAAGAACGGGGGGGCAGGAGACCCAGTACTTC; CDR3aa: CASSQRTGGQETQYF
d_gene: TRBD1; abundance: many; v_gene: TRBV5-1; j_gene: TRBJ1-2; CDR3nt: TGCGCCAGCAGCCAGGGGACAGCCGAGTATGGCTACACCTTC; CDR3aa: CASSQGTAEYGYTF
d_gene: NA; abundance: many; v_gene: TRBV10-3; j_gene: TRBJ2-1; CDR3nt: TGTGCCATCAGTGATCGGACCTCCTACAATGAGCAGTTCTTC; CDR3aa: CAISDRTSYNEQFF
d_gene: NA; abundance: many; v_gene: TRBV2; j_gene: TRBJ2-5; CDR3nt: TGTGCCAGCGGGGGGGGACAGGCGGAGACCCAGTACTTC; CDR3aa: CASGGGQAETQYF
d_gene: TRBD2; abundance: many; v_gene: TRBV11-2; j_gene: TRBJ2-1; CDR3nt: TGTGCCAGCACCGGGAGGGCTAAGAATGAGCAGTTCTTC; CDR3aa: CASTGRAKNEQFF
d_gene: NA; abundance: NA; v_gene: TRBV12-3/TRBV12-4; j_gene: TRBJ2-3; CDR3nt: TGTGCCAGCATCAGAGCCGGCACGCAGTATTTT; CDR3aa: CASIRAGTQYF
d_gene: NA; abundance: many; v_gene: TRBV18; j_gene: TRBJ1-2; CDR3nt: TGTGCCAGCTCACCTCGACAGGATCTGAACTATGGCTACACCTTC; CDR3aa: CASSPRQDLNYGYTF
d_gene: NA; abundance: many; v_gene: TRBV7-8; j_gene: TRBJ2-3; CDR3nt: TGTGCCAGCAGCTTAGCAATTAGCACAGATACGCAGTATTTT; CDR3aa: CASSLAISTDTQYF